Following are 27 T cell receptor beta chains from one sample sequenced in a study of T cell changes during pregnancy in multiple sclerosis. Using immunoSEQ multiplex PCR, the repertoire was profiled, and TCRdb retains in-frame clones only, with some absent. The repertoire consists of around 86,000 clones, with 85% to 95% occurring once and the leading ten covering over 0.8%. Source: peripheral blood, taken in the first trimester of pregnancy. All receptors derive from a female donor with multiple sclerosis, enrolled in a pregnancy study.

The gene calls are TRBV5-1 and TRBJ2-2, with 7 positions matching TRBD2. In germline, CDR1 is SGHRS, CDR2 YFSETQ. Trimming at V came to 1 base and at J to 3 bases, leaving 6 bases not matched to a gene. This CDR3 has 16 residues. The CDR3, as DNA: TGCGCCAGCAGCTTGATTGGGCGGGAGTACACCGGGGAGCTGTTTTTT. It is translated as CASSLIGREYTGELFF.

In this sample, this clone turned up a few times. This chain links TRBV19 with TRBJ1-6; D ambiguous. CDR3 length equals 12 residues. Germline assignment: CDR1 LNHDA and CDR2 SQIVND (reference sequence). V was cut by 7 bases and J by 5 bases, with 6 bases left in between. CDR3 coding DNA: TGTGCCAGTACAGAACATAATTCACCCCTCCACTTT. It specifies CASTEHNSPLHF.

This chain links TRBV27 with TRBJ2-2, with D possibly TRBD1 on 5 matching bases. The CDR3 contains 14 residues. V gave up 5 bases and J gave up 4 bases, with 11 bases separating them. Germline V gene data show CDR1 as MNHEY and CDR2 as SMNVEV (reference sequence). Here the CDR3 DNA reads TGTGCCAGCAGTCTTCGACAGTCCACCGGGGAGCTGTTTTTT. Its protein is CASSLRQSTGELFF.

This chain uses TRBV28 with TRBJ2-3; 10 bases are a match to TRBD2. This CDR3 comprises 15 residues. CDR1 and CDR2 from the germline V gene are MDHEN and SYDVKM. V lost 7 bases, J lost 5 bases, and 9 bases stayed unmatched. DNA of the CDR3: TGTGCCAGCAATAGCGGGAGGCTAGCTCTAGATACGCAGTATTTT. Its protein product is CASNSGRLALDTQYF.

In its sample, this clone was seen once. The chain is built from TRBV7-9 and TRBJ2-3, with D possibly TRBD2 on 5 matching bases. The CDR3 length is 16 residues. Germline CDR1 is SEHNR and CDR2 is FQNEAQ (reference sequence). The V gene lost 2 bases and the J gene lost 2 bases, with 14 bases spanning the gap. CDR3 in DNA: TGTGCCAGCAGCTTACTTCGATCCGGGGTCACAGATACGCAGTATTTT. Its translation: CASSLLRSGVTDTQYF.

The chain joins TRBV18 to TRBJ1-4; TRBD1 matches at 9 bases. This CDR3 region has 15 residues. Trimming at V came to 0 bases and at J to 7 bases, leaving 3 bases not matched to a gene. CDR1 KGHSH and CDR2 LQKENI come from the germline V gene. CDR3 sequence reads: CASSPPGQGGEKLFF. The CDR3 DNA reads as TGTGCCAGCTCACCACCGGGACAGGGTGGTGAAAAACTGTTTTTT.

This sequence joins TRBV2 and TRBJ1-5, with a tentative D call TRBD1 (6 bases). Germline-derived CDR1 and CDR2 are SNHLY and FYNNEI. Trimming stripped 8 bases from V and 11 bases from J, with 19 bases between. The CDR3 extends over 13 amino acids. In nucleotides, the CDR3 is TGTGCCAGCGACGGGGCGGGGGACAAGGCCCAGCATTTT. This encodes CASDGAGDKAQHF.

V gene TRBV7-2 combines with J gene TRBJ2-2, with TRBD1 matching over 7 bases. Per germline, CDR1 SGHTA and CDR2 FQGNSA. The CDR3 covers 17 residues. The V segment lost 6 bases and the J segment 6 bases; nucleotides outside the gene matches: 16. CDR3 coding DNA: TGTGCCAGCAGTCTCCTCAGGGGGTCAGGGTTGCCCGGGGAGCTGTTTTTT. This sequence encodes CASSLLRGSGLPGELFF.

This clone was seen more than once but under ten times. The chain joins TRBV4-3 to TRBJ2-1; 10 bases map to TRBD2. The CDR3 is 15 residues long. With 4 bases clipped from V and 6 bases from J, the junction kept 6 bases outside the gene matches. The germline CDR1 and CDR2 sequences are LGHNA and YSLEER. Here the CDR3 reads CASSPLAGARNEQFF. CDR3 nucleotide sequence: TGCGCCAGCAGCCCTCTAGCGGGGGCCCGCAATGAGCAGTTCTTC.

This rearrangement joins TRBV30 to TRBJ2-5, with D maybe TRBD2 (6 bases). Germline CDR1 is GTSNPN and CDR2 is SVGIG (reference sequence). CDR3 length: 13 amino acids. V was clipped by 6 bases and J by 3 bases, with 14 bases between them. CDR3 loop: CACLGTLEETQYF. In DNA, the CDR3 is TGTGCCTGTTTGGGGACTCTAGAAGAGACCCAGTACTTC.

This clone was seen once. The chain has TRBV5-1 and TRBJ1-2; possibly TRBD1 for D (5 bases). Germline CDR1 reads SGHRS; CDR2 reads YFSETQ. The CDR3 is 13 residues long. Trimming removed 0 bases from V and 5 bases from J, with 8 bases in between. The CDR3 spells CASSLGQSYGYTF. The CDR3 DNA sequence: TGCGCCAGCAGCTTGGGACAGTCTTATGGCTACACCTTC.

The chain uses TRBV25-1 and TRBJ2-5, with 8 bases identical to TRBD1. Germline CDR1 reads MGHDK; CDR2 reads SYGVNS. This CDR3 is 14 amino acids long. V lost 5 bases to trimming and J lost 9 bases; unmatched junction nucleotides: 11. CDR3 sequence (DNA): TGTGCCAGCAGTATTCTGGACAGGGAGAAGGCCCAGTACTTC. As protein: CASSILDREKAQYF.

The CDR3 nucleotides read TGTGCCAGTAGTATGGGCAGGAATGAAGCTTTCTTT. Encoded protein: CASSMGRNEAFF. The J gene is TRBJ1-1, the V gene TRBV19, with unresolved D. V lost 3 bases to trimming and J lost 7 bases, with 9 bases between them. This CDR3 spans 12 amino acids. Germline CDR1 reads LNHDA; CDR2 reads SQIVND (reference sequence).

The rearrangement links TRBV27 to TRBJ2-1; tentative D call: TRBD2 (6 bases). V lost 1 base, J lost 1 base, and 14 bases lay in between. The CDR3 spans 17 residues. Per the germline V gene, CDR1 is MNHEY and CDR2 is SMNVEV (reference sequence). CDR3 DNA: TGTGCCAGCAGTTTATTTGGGGGGAGCCTTTCCTACAATGAGCAGTTCTTC. This encodes CASSLFGGSLSYNEQFF.

A few counts support this clone. The V gene is TRBV2, the J gene TRBJ2-7; 13 bases align to TRBD2. CDR1 and CDR2 from the germline V gene are SNHLY and FYNNEI. V shed 8 bases and J 3 bases; nucleotides not matched to a gene: 4. The CDR3 extends over 14 amino acids. DNA of the CDR3: TGTGCCAGCCAGGGACTAGCGGGGATCTACGAGCAGTACTTC. Translation gives CASQGLAGIYEQYF.

V is TRBV27 and J is TRBJ2-7, with 8 bases lining up with TRBD1. The CDR3 is 14 residues long. CDR1 and CDR2 (germline): MNHEY, SMNVEV (reference sequence). V lost 5 bases and J lost 6; bases outside the gene matches: 9. This CDR3 reads CASSPGTGDSEQYF. DNA for the CDR3: TGTGCCAGCAGTCCCGGGACAGGAGATTCCGAGCAGTACTTC.

This clone showed up just once. The chain carries TRBV29-1 and TRBJ2-5, with TRBD2 matching over 12 bases. J gave up 7 bases and V 4 bases, and 4 bases lay outside the gene matches. The CDR3 covers 13 residues. Per the germline V gene, CDR1 is SQVTM and CDR2 is ANQGSEA. The CDR3 region has the DNA TGCAGCGTTGGGACTAGCGGGGCCGGGACCCAGTACTTC. Protein: CSVGTSGAGTQYF. Full variable domain (rest looked up from reference TRBV29-1 and TRBJ2-5): SAVISQKPSRDICQRGTSLTIQCQVDSQVTMMFWYRQQPGQSLTLIATANQGSEATYESGFVIDKFPISRPNLTFSTLTVSNMSPEDSSIYLCSVGTSGAGTQYFGPGTRLLVL.

The rearrangement uses TRBV10-1 and TRBJ2-7; 9 bases line up with TRBD1. The J segment lost 5 bases and the V segment lost 0 bases, leaving 8 bases of the junction unmatched. The germline CDR1 and CDR2 sequences are WNHNN and SYGVQD (reference sequence). This CDR3 contains 16 residues. The chain's CDR3 is CASSESKGTGNHEQYF. The CDR3 DNA follows: TGCGCCAGCAGTGAGTCGAAAGGGACAGGGAACCACGAGCAGTACTTC.

The table lists this clone with a count of one. V is TRBV7-9 and J is TRBJ2-5; 7 nucleotides agree with TRBD1. Germline trimming cut 5 bases from V and 2 bases from J; bases unmatched to any gene: 8. CDR1 and CDR2 from the germline V gene are SEHNR and FQNEAQ (reference sequence). The CDR3 contains 15 residues. The CDR3 here is CASSPRQGEQETQYF. CDR3 DNA: TGTGCCAGCAGCCCTAGACAGGGAGAACAAGAGACCCAGTACTTC.

This chain joins TRBV27 and TRBJ2-1; TRBD2 matches at 7 bases. There are 17 residues in the CDR3. Trimming at V came to 2 bases and at J to 0 bases, leaving 7 bases not matched to a gene. CDR1 is MNHEY and CDR2 is SMNVEV in the germline V gene (reference sequence). The CDR3: CASSLGWGGSSYNEQFF. DNA of the CDR3: TGTGCCAGCAGTTTAGGCTGGGGGGGTAGCTCCTACAATGAGCAGTTCTTC.

This chain links TRBV7-8 with TRBJ2-3; D gene uncertain. V was cut by 0 bases and J by 0 bases, with 10 bases left in between. CDR3 length: 16 residues. Per germline, CDR1 SGHVS and CDR2 FQNEAQ. CDR3 DNA: TGTGCCAGCAGCTTAGCTAGCCCATCTAGCACAGATACGCAGTATTTT. This encodes CASSLASPSSTDTQYF.

This rearrangement joins TRBV5-1 to TRBJ2-2, with 7 bases that match TRBD1. The germline gives CDR1 SGHRS, CDR2 YFSETQ. V lost 4 bases and J lost 5; bases outside the gene matches: 8. The CDR3 is 15 residues long. The CDR3 bases are TGCGCCAGCAGCACCTCGACAGGGTATACCGGGGAGCTGTTTTTT. Encoded protein: CASSTSTGYTGELFF.

This rearrangement joins TRBV6-1 to TRBJ1-2, with 9 bases aligning to TRBD1. This CDR3 has 13 residues. V shed 6 bases, J shed 7 bases, and the junction held 6 bases outside the gene matches. Germline lookup yields CDR1 MNHNS and CDR2 SASEGT. The CDR3 DNA reads TGTGCCAGCAGGGACGGGACAGGGATTGGCTACACCTTC. The encoded protein is CASRDGTGIGYTF.

V usage is TRBV5-1 and J usage is TRBJ1-1; D is possibly TRBD1 (6 bases). This CDR3 has 15 amino acids. The germline V gene has CDR1 SGHRS and CDR2 YFSETQ. The V end was cut by 0 bases, the J end by 6 bases, with 15 bases between. CDR3 sequence reads: CASSLGVLGAAEAFF. The CDR3 DNA follows: TGCGCCAGCAGCTTGGGGGTCTTGGGGGCCGCTGAAGCTTTCTTT. Drawing the rest from reference TRBV5-1 and TRBJ1-1, the complete variable domain is KAGVTQTPRYLIKTRGQQVTLSCSPISGHRSVSWYQQTPGQGLQFLFEYFSETQRNKGNFPGRFSGRQFSNSRSEMNVSTLELGDSALYLCASSLGVLGAAEAFFGQGTRLTVV.

This chain connects TRBV15 to TRBJ2-7; D unresolved. Between the trimmed V and J ends, which lost 3 bases and 6 bases, there was a span of 12 bases. The CDR3 runs to 13 residues. CDR1 is LNHNV and CDR2 is YYDKDF in the germline V gene (reference sequence). CDR3 amino acids: CATSSNGPSEQYF. The CDR3, as DNA: TGTGCCACCAGCAGTAATGGGCCCTCCGAGCAGTACTTC.

The V gene is TRBV7-2, the J gene TRBJ2-2, with TRBD2 identical over 11 bases. There are 16 residues in the CDR3. Germline CDR1 reads SGHTA; CDR2 reads FQGNSA. The trim removed 5 bases at V and 5 bases at J, leaving 7 bases unmatched. CDR3: CASSLSGGAVTGELFF. Here the CDR3 DNA reads TGTGCCAGCAGCCTTAGCGGGGGGGCCGTAACCGGGGAGCTGTTTTTT.

V and J are TRBV15 and TRBJ2-2; possibly TRBD2 for D (6 bases). Germline CDR1 reads LNHNV; CDR2 reads YYDKDF (reference sequence). V gave up 3 bases and J gave up 7 bases, with 9 bases separating them. CDR3 size: 13 residues. The CDR3 DNA follows: TGTGCCACCAGCAGCGGGGGTAACGGGGAGCTGTTTTTT. This gives the protein CATSSGGNGELFF.